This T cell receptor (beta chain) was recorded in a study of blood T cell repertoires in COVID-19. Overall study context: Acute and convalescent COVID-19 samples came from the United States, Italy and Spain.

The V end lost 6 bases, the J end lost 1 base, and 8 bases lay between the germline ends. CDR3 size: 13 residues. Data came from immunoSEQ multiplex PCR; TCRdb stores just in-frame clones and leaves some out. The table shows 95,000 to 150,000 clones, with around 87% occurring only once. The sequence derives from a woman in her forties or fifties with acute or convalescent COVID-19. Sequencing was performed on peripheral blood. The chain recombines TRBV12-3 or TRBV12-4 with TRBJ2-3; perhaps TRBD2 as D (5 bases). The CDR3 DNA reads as TGTGCCAGCAGGCCAGCGGGCACAGATACGCAGTATTTT. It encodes CASRPAGTDTQYF.